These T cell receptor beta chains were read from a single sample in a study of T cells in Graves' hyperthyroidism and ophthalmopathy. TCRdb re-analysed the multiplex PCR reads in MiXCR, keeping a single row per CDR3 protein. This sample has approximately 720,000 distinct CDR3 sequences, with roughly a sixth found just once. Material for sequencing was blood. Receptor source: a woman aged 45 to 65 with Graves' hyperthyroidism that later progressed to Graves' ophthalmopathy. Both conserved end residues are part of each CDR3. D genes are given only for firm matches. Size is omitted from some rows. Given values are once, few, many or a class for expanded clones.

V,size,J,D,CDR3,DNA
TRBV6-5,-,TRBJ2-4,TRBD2,CASSSGASGGLHIQYF,TGTGCCAGCAGTTCCGGGGCTAGCGGGGGCCTTCACATTCAGTACTTC
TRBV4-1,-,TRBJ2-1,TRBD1,CASSQVGGQGAYSSYNEQFF,TGCGCCAGCAGCCAAGTAGGGGGACAGGGGGCTTACTCCTCCTACAATGAGCAGTTCTTC
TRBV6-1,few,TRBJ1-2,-,CASSNQGEDGYTF,TGTGCCAGCAGTAACCAGGGAGAGGATGGCTACACCTTC
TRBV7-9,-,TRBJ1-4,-,CASSLGTGHNEKLFF,TGTGCCAGCAGCTTAGGAACCGGACACAATGAAAAACTGTTTTTT
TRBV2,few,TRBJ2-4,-,CASSGTLQYIQYF,TGTGCCAGCAGTGGGACCCTCCAATACATTCAGTACTTC
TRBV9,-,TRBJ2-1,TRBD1,CASSVFEGALNEQFF,TGTGCCAGCAGCGTATTTGAGGGGGCCTTGAATGAGCAGTTCTTC
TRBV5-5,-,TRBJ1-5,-,CASSSTPAYSNQPQHF,TGTGCCAGCAGCTCTACCCCAGCGTATAGCAATCAGCCCCAGCATTTT
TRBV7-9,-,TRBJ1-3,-,CASSSYARDGKNTIYF,TGTGCCAGCAGCTCCTACGCCCGGGACGGTAAAAACACCATATATTTT
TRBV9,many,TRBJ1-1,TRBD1,CASSAIQGLNTEAFF,TGTGCCAGCAGCGCCATACAGGGGCTTAACACTGAAGCTTTCTTT
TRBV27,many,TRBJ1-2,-,CASSDLPTGFYGYTF,TGTGCCAGCAGTGATCTCCCTACAGGTTTCTATGGCTACACCTTC
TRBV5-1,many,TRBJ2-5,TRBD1,CASSLNSGTGEETQYF,TGCGCCAGCAGCTTGAATTCCGGGACAGGGGAAGAGACCCAGTACTTC
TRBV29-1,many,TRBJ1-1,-,CSVLNRVNTEAFF,TGCAGCGTCCTCAACAGGGTAAACACTGAAGCTTTCTTT
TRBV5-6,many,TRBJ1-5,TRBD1,CASSLEGTGAGSNQPQHF,TGTGCCAGCAGCTTGGAGGGGACAGGGGCGGGAAGCAATCAGCCCCAGCATTTT
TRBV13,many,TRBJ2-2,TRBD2,CASSGLAGSYTGELFF,TGTGCCAGCTCGGGACTAGCGGGGTCTTACACCGGGGAGCTGTTTTTT
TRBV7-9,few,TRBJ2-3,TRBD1,CASSYFGTGDGRDTQYF,TGTGCCAGCAGCTACTTCGGGACAGGGGATGGGAGAGATACGCAGTATTTT
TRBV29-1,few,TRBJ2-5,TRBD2,CSLGPSGGLNQETQYF,TGCAGCCTTGGGCCTAGCGGGGGACTCAACCAAGAGACCCAGTACTTC
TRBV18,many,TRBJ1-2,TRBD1,CASFLTGEDYGYTF,TGTGCCAGCTTCTTGACAGGGGAGGACTATGGCTACACCTTC
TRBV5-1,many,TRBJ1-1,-,CASSLGMDTEAFF,TGCGCCAGCAGCTTGGGAATGGACACTGAAGCTTTCTTT
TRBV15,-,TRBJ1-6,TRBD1,CATSRRTGGGSYNSPLHF,TGTGCCACCAGCAGGAGGACAGGGGGGGGCTCCTATAATTCACCCCTCCACTTT
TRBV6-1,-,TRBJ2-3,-,CASRTSGHPTDTQYF,TGTGCCAGCAGGACATCGGGACACCCCACAGATACGCAGTATTTT
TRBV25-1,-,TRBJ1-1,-,CASLSGTTAFF,TGTGCCAGCCTATCCGGGACAACAGCTTTCTTT
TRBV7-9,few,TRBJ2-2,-,CASSGATPSSGELFF,TGTGCCAGCAGCGGCGCTACTCCGTCCAGCGGGGAGCTGTTTTTT